These 19 T cell receptor beta chains originate from one sample sequenced in a study of blood T cells in healthy people across ages. The use of a sample-barcoded 5' primer and a J-beta primer mix characterized a second PCR of 7 to 11 cycles. TCRdb reprocessed the 5' RACE reads via MiXCR and lists one record per CDR3 protein. The repertoire consists of around 650,000 distinct CDR3 sequences, with about 43% occurring once and the leading ten covering approximately 29%. The sequenced sample consisted of blood. Every receptor here comes from an older man in good health.

A few counts support this clonotype. The chain recombines TRBV7-2 with TRBJ2-6; no clear D. The CDR3 has 15 amino acids. V lost 7 bases to trimming and J lost 2 bases, with 12 bases between them. Germline V lookup: CDR1 SGHTA, CDR2 FQGNSA. The CDR3 loop reads CASTSPVPGANVLTF. The CDR3 region has the DNA TGTGCCAGCACCTCACCAGTGCCTGGGGCCAACGTCCTGACTTTC.

This clonotype was counted between two and nine times. The chain uses TRBV6-2 or TRBV6-3 and TRBJ1-4; D is unresolved. V lost 7 bases and J 0 bases, leaving 9 bases between the germline ends. Germline V gene data show CDR1 as MNHEY and CDR2 as SVGEGT. CDR3 length equals 14 residues. As DNA, the CDR3 is TGTGCCAGCAACACCGTTTCAACTAATGAAAAACTGTTTTTT. Protein product: CASNTVSTNEKLFF.

This clonotype was observed a few times. The chain carries TRBV6-2 or TRBV6-3 and TRBJ2-5, with D possibly matching TRBD2 (6 bases). V lost 4 bases and J lost 2, with 17 bases in between. This CDR3 comprises 16 residues. Germline CDR1 reads MNHEY; CDR2 reads SVGEGT. CDR3 nucleotides: TGTGCCAGCAGTTTACCGAGACTAGGAACTCAAGAGACCCAGTACTTC. Translated: CASSLPRLGTQETQYF.

This clonotype was detected ten times or more. The chain recombines TRBV4-2 with TRBJ2-5, with 8 positions matching TRBD1. Looked up from germline, CDR1 is LGHNA and CDR2 is YNFKEQ. This CDR3 is 16 amino acids long. Trimming took 2 bases from V and 4 from J; bases not matched to a gene: 9. The CDR3 loop reads CASSQFGQGAGETQYF. The CDR3 DNA follows: TGTGCCAGCAGCCAATTTGGGCAGGGGGCAGGAGAGACCCAGTACTTC.

V and J are TRBV4-3 and TRBJ2-1, with TRBD2 as a possible D gene (6 bases). Between the trimmed V and J ends, which lost 4 bases and 12 bases, there was a span of 13 bases. The CDR3 contains 12 residues. Per germline, CDR1 LGHNA and CDR2 YSLEER. CDR3 region: CASSPIGGWQFF. The CDR3 DNA reads as TGCGCCAGCAGCCCCATTGGGGGGTGGCAGTTCTTC.

In this sample, this clonotype turned up many times. The chain is built from TRBV27 and TRBJ2-7; D gene unclear. Germline V gene sequence: CDR1 MNHEY, CDR2 SMNVEV (reference sequence). Between the trimmed V and J ends, which lost 6 bases and 6 bases, there was a span of 12 bases. This CDR3 is 12 amino acids long. DNA for the CDR3: TGTGCCAGCAGCCCCCTAAGTGGCGAGCAGTACTTC. It is translated as CASSPLSGEQYF.

The chain is built from TRBV5-6 and TRBJ2-4, with D perhaps TRBD1 (6 bases). The end of the DNA fits TRBJ2-7 better, so the J call may be wrong. This CDR3 spans 16 amino acids. Germline lookup yields CDR1 SGHDT and CDR2 YYEEEE. CDR3 bases: TGTGCCAGCAGCTTGCCAGGGGACGGTGGAGATTACGAGCAGTACTTC. Translation: CASSLPGDGGDYEQYF.

The chain links TRBV6-4 to TRBJ2-5; D unresolved. The V and J ends lost 4 bases and 11 bases respectively, with 23 bases between them. CDR1 MRHNA and CDR2 SNTAGT come from the germline V gene. The CDR3 has 15 amino acids. The CDR3: CASSVTSQPLNEQYF. The CDR3 DNA sequence: TGTGCCAGCAGTGTAACATCCCAACCCCTTAATGAGCAGTACTTC.

A remark on this clonotype: A read error is possible here, since a much larger clone lies one base away. The chain employs TRBV29-1 and TRBJ2-1, with 7 bases lining up with TRBD1. The J call is uncertain, as TRBJ2-7 better fits the DNA end. The germline gives CDR1 SQVTM, CDR2 ANQGSEA. This CDR3 has 13 amino acids. The CDR3 loop reads CSVLTGLDDEQYF. Here the CDR3 DNA reads TGCAGCGTTCTGACAGGGTTGGACGATGAGCAGTACTTC.

This clonotype was counted a few times. This chain connects TRBV5-1 to TRBJ2-1; a possible D gene is TRBD2 (6 bases). Trimming stripped 4 bases from V and 1 base from J, with 15 bases between. Germline assignment: CDR1 SGHRS and CDR2 YFSETQ. The CDR3 is 16 amino acids. CDR3 sequence (DNA): TGCGCCAGCAGCGGCGGGGCCCAGGCTTCCTACAATGAGCAGTTCTTC. This gives the protein CASSGGAQASYNEQFF.

On this clonotype itself: Sequence at one end of the junction differs from germline and may be a read error. The V and J genes are TRBV10-3 and TRBJ1-1, with 10 positions matching TRBD1. This CDR3 is built from 15 residues. Germline V CDR1 and CDR2: ENHRY, SYGVKD. CDR3 loop: CAIGETGGARTEAFF. The CDR3 bases are TGTGCCATCGGTGAGACAGGGGGCGCGAGGACTGAAGCTTTCTTT.

This clonotype was counted only a few times. The CDR3: CASSPGAPGQGYEQYF. The CDR3 DNA reads as TGTGCCAGCTCACCAGGTGCCCCGGGACAAGGCTACGAGCAGTACTTC. The chain couples TRBV18 to TRBJ2-7, with D maybe TRBD1 (6 bases). This CDR3 contains 16 residues. Germline V gene lookup returns CDR1 KGHSH and CDR2 LQKENI. The V and J ends lost 2 bases and 3 bases respectively, with 17 bases between them.

This clonotype was recorded many times. The rearrangement uses TRBV11-2 and TRBJ2-1; D call uncertain. The CDR3 spans 11 residues. The V gene lost 2 bases and the J gene lost 9 bases, with 5 bases spanning the gap. Germline assignment: CDR1 SGHAT and CDR2 FQNNGV. DNA for the CDR3: TGTGCCAGCAGCTTACCCCTTGAGCAGTTCTTC. It is translated as CASSLPLEQFF.

The V gene is TRBV7-2, the J gene TRBJ2-7; possible D gene TRBD1, 5 bases. Deletions cut 3 bases from V and 7 bases from J, with 16 bases between. Germline V gene sequence: CDR1 SGHTA, CDR2 FQGNSA. The CDR3 is 14 amino acids. The CDR3 DNA reads as TGTGCCAGCAGCTTCGACAGCTCCTACAATGAGCAGTACTTC. Amino acid sequence: CASSFDSSYNEQYF.

V gene TRBV11-3 combines with J gene TRBJ1-1; TRBD1 matches 9 bases. The V gene end was trimmed by 4 bases and the J gene end by 1 base; junction bases not matched to a gene: 7. The CDR3 extends over 16 amino acids. Germline values: CDR1 SGHNT, CDR2 YENEEA. Here the CDR3 reads CASSSGQGTTNTEAFF. The CDR3 DNA sequence: TGTGCCAGCAGCTCTGGACAGGGGACTACGAACACTGAAGCTTTCTTT.

On this clonotype: One end of the junction is discordant with germline, which a read error may explain. The chain employs TRBV5-4 and TRBJ2-6; either TRBD1 or TRBD2 may fit D (5 bases each). This CDR3 spans 15 amino acids. Germline CDR1 SGHNT, CDR2 YYREEE (reference sequence). The CDR3 sequence: CASSQWTPGATVLTF. The CDR3 DNA is TGTGCCAGCAGCCAATGGACTCCTGGGGCCACCGTCCTGACTTTC. Filled out from reference TRBV5-4 and TRBJ2-6, the complete variable domain reads ETGVTQSPTHLIKTRGQQVTLRCSSQSGHNTVSWYQQALGQGPQFIFQYYREEENGRGNFPPRFSGLQFPNYSSELNVNALELDDSALYLCASSQWTPGATVLTFGAGSRLTVL.

The chain links TRBV6-5 to TRBJ1-1, with D unresolved. Between the trimmed V and J ends, which lost 0 bases and 2 bases, there was a span of 7 bases. The CDR3 has 14 amino acids. Germline V CDR1 and CDR2: MNHEY, SVGAGI. This chain's CDR3 is CASSYSRQNTEAFF. The CDR3 coding sequence is TGTGCCAGCAGTTACTCCCGACAAAACACTGAAGCTTTCTTT.

The CDR3 here is CSVPDRDTYEQFF. The CDR3, as DNA: TGCAGCGTTCCGGACAGGGATACCTACGAGCAGTTCTTC. The rearrangement uses TRBV29-1 and TRBJ2-1; 8 bases line up with TRBD1. This CDR3 is 13 amino acids long. J gave up 10 bases and V 5 bases, and 10 bases lay outside the gene matches. The germline gives CDR1 SQVTM, CDR2 ANQGSEA.

This clonotype has more than one count but fewer than ten. This chain links TRBV6-1 with TRBJ1-5; TRBD1 is a possible D gene (6 bases). In germline, CDR1 is MNHNS, CDR2 SASEGT. The length of the CDR3 is 14 residues. V was cut by 8 bases and J by 3 bases, with 14 bases left in between. In nucleotides, the CDR3 is TGTGCCAGCGGCCGGGACACGGTCAATCAGCCCCAGCATTTT. Its protein product is CASGRDTVNQPQHF.